The 11 T cell receptor beta chains listed next were all sequenced from one sample in a study of CD8 T cells in ankylosing spondylitis (dated by TCRdb to the late 2010s). The antigens for these receptors are not known. What the study reported, not specific to this receptor: Blood from ankylosing spondylitis patients appeared to be characterized by a TCR beta motif composed of 7 to 9 highly homologous amino acid variants.

To prepare the library, 5' RACE was applied. Sequencing was performed on an Illumina HiSeq 2500. TCRdb's own reprocessing of the public reads used fastp at Q25 and MiXCR and kept productive beta chains. Identical CDR3 proteins give one entry, which carries the most common genes and DNA. The sample table records 350,000 to 550,000 distinct CDR3 sequences; roughly a quarter of these occur just once. Of the sample, about 0.92% is held by the ten largest clones. The specimen sequenced was blood, either unsorted or a sorted T cell fraction (not recorded which). These receptors originate from a male donor with ankylosing spondylitis.

The rearrangement links TRBV5-1 to TRBJ1-1, with no clear D. The CDR3 covers 13 residues. CDR1 and CDR2 (germline): SGHRS, YFSETQ. V was shortened by 5 bases and J by 5 bases, with 13 bases between the two germline ends. CDR3 sequence: CASRLIGGTEAFF. The DNA for the CDR3 is TGCGCCAGCAGGCTGATTGGAGGGACTGAAGCTTTCTTT.

There are a few counts of this clonotype. The V call is TRBV7-2, the J call TRBJ2-5; the D is unclear. V dropped 7 bases and J dropped 2 bases, with 20 bases sitting between them. CDR1 is SGHTA, CDR2 FQGNSA, per germline. The CDR3 runs to 16 residues. The CDR3 bases are TGTGCCAGCACCCTAAGCTCGGCCTCCCTTCAAGAGACCCAGTACTTC. It specifies CASTLSSASLQETQYF.

There are a few counts of this clonotype. The chain has TRBV5-1 and TRBJ1-1; tentative D call: TRBD1 (6 bases). Germline lookup yields CDR1 SGHRS and CDR2 YFSETQ. V shed 0 bases and J shed 4 bases, with 16 bases lying between them. This CDR3 has 16 residues. The CDR3 region has the DNA TGCGCCAGCAGCTTGGGGCTTCAGGGGCTTTTCACTGAAGCTTTCTTT. This sequence encodes CASSLGLQGLFTEAFF.

This clonotype has a handful of counts. The V call is TRBV15, the J call TRBJ2-3; D perhaps matches TRBD2 (6 bases). The V gene's germline CDR1 is LNHNV and CDR2 YYDKDF (reference sequence). V lost 1 base and J lost 5, with 10 bases in between. CDR3 length: 14 amino acids. The CDR3 DNA reads TGTGCCACCAGCAGAGCCCTAGCGTTAGATACGCAGTATTTT. Translated, it gives CATSRALALDTQYF.

The table lists this clonotype with a few counts. This chain links TRBV20-1 with TRBJ2-5; 11 bases map to TRBD2. The V segment lost 1 base and the J segment 2 bases; nucleotides outside the gene matches: 6. The CDR3 is made up of 16 amino acids. Per germline, CDR1 DFQATT and CDR2 SNEGSKA (reference sequence). The chain's CDR3 is CSARGLAGPTQETQYF. CDR3 bases: TGCAGTGCTAGAGGACTAGCGGGACCGACTCAAGAGACCCAGTACTTC.

V is TRBV2 and J is TRBJ1-1; D is ambiguous. V shed 7 bases and J shed 0 bases, with 15 bases lying between them. Germline values: CDR1 SNHLY, CDR2 FYNNEI. The CDR3 consists of 15 residues. The CDR3 is CASTPGGNMNTEAFF. The DNA for the CDR3 is TGTGCCAGCACCCCGGGAGGAAACATGAACACTGAAGCTTTCTTT.

This clonotype has only a few counts. The chain has TRBV29-1 and TRBJ2-1; 12 bases match TRBD2. There are 11 residues in the CDR3. Trimming took 6 bases from V and 9 from J; bases not matched to a gene: 0. Germline V gene sequence: CDR1 SQVTM, CDR2 ANQGSEA. CDR3: CSVTSGSEQFF. CDR3 in DNA: TGCAGCGTGACTAGCGGGAGTGAGCAGTTCTTC.

This clonotype has at least ten counts. The V and J genes are TRBV29-1 and TRBJ1-1, with D tentatively TRBD1 (5 bases). The CDR3 length is 11 residues. Trimming removed 6 bases from V and 7 bases from J, with 12 bases in between. Germline V gives CDR1 SQVTM, CDR2 ANQGSEA. CDR3 sequence reads: CSVLTAREAFF. CDR3 nucleotide sequence: TGCAGCGTCTTGACAGCGCGTGAAGCTTTCTTT. Full variable domain (missing parts from reference TRBV29-1 and TRBJ1-1): SAVISQKPSRDICQRGTSLTIQCQVDSQVTMMFWYRQQPGQSLTLIATANQGSEATYESGFVIDKFPISRPNLTFSTLTVSNMSPEDSSIYLCSVLTAREAFFGQGTRLTVV.

The chain joins TRBV20-1 to TRBJ1-6, with a tentative D call TRBD1 (6 bases). Germline CDR1 is DFQATT and CDR2 is SNEGSKA (reference sequence). Trimming pared 6 bases from V and 4 bases from J, leaving 10 bases between. The CDR3 runs 13 residues. The CDR3 sequence is CSAKDRYNSPLHF. Written as DNA, the CDR3 is TGCAGTGCAAAGGACAGATATAATTCACCCCTCCACTTT.

This clonotype was found a few times. The chain joins TRBV19 to TRBJ2-2; the D gene is possibly TRBD1 (5 bases). V dropped 0 bases and J dropped 7 bases, with 9 bases sitting between them. Germline lookup yields CDR1 LNHDA and CDR2 SQIVND (reference sequence). The CDR3 loop spans 14 amino acids. The CDR3 loop reads CASSIEGVFGELFF. DNA for the CDR3: TGTGCCAGTAGTATAGAAGGGGTATTCGGGGAGCTGTTTTTT.

In DNA form, the CDR3 reads TGCAGTGCCCAACAGGGTTCGAATGAGCAGTTCTTC. This encodes CSAQQGSNEQFF. This chain links TRBV20-1 with TRBJ2-1; a possible D gene is TRBD1 (6 bases). Germline CDR1 and CDR2: DFQATT and SNEGSKA (reference sequence). Trimming pared 6 bases from V and 7 bases from J, leaving 13 bases between. The CDR3 extends over 12 amino acids.